This entry lists 25 T cell receptor beta chains sequenced from one sample in a study of beta chain features in type 1 diabetes. Sequencing targeted expressed TCRB transcripts, as all isolated RNA had been reverse transcribed. Sequencing used immunoSEQ multiplex PCR; TCRdb keeps in-frame clones, though not all of them. Altogether hundreds of thousands of clones are present, about 15% being singletons, with the ten largest covering roughly 0.038%. The specimen was naive CD4+ T cells from blood. Receptors originate from a man younger than 45 in good health.

This clone was observed a few times. The J gene is TRBJ2-7, the V gene TRBV10-3; D is unclear. Germline V CDR1 and CDR2: ENHRY, SYGVKD. Between the trimmed V and J ends, which lost 3 bases and 4 bases, there was a span of 4 bases. The CDR3 contains 11 residues. The CDR3 reads CAISDGYEQYV. DNA for the CDR3: TGTGCCATCAGTGATGGGTACGAGCAGTACGTC.

This clone was seen only a few times. The rearrangement uses TRBV25-1 and TRBJ1-1; 8 bases align to TRBD1. V lost 6 bases to trimming and J lost 1 base; unmatched junction nucleotides: 4. CDR1 and CDR2 (germline): MGHDK, SYGVNS. The CDR3 has 14 amino acids. CDR3 nucleotide sequence: TGTGCCAGCAGACCAGACAGGGGGAACACTGAAGCTTTCTTT. Amino acid sequence: CASRPDRGNTEAFF. Filled out from reference TRBV25-1 and TRBJ1-1, the complete variable domain reads EADIYQTPRYLVIGTGKKITLECSQTMGHDKMYWYQQDPGMELHLIHYSYGVNSTEKGDLSSESTVSRIRTEHFPLTLESARPSHTSQYLCASRPDRGNTEAFFGQGTRLTVV.

V gene TRBV7-2 combines with J gene TRBJ2-7; D is undetermined. The CDR3 runs 15 residues. V shed 3 bases and J shed 7 bases, with 19 bases lying between them. Germline-derived CDR1 and CDR2 are SGHTA and FQGNSA. This CDR3 is CASSLSATWRNEQYF. CDR3 coding DNA: TGTGCCAGCAGCTTGAGTGCAACCTGGCGTAATGAGCAGTACTTC.

V and J are TRBV30 and TRBJ1-2; 7 bases agree with TRBD1. The CDR3 is 14 residues long. Trimming took 0 bases from V and 7 from J; bases not matched to a gene: 8. CDR1 and CDR2 from the germline V gene are GTSNPN and SVGIG (reference sequence). The CDR3 spells CAWSVAGGVSGYTF. The CDR3 DNA sequence: TGTGCCTGGAGTGTGGCAGGGGGAGTATCTGGCTACACCTTC.

This clone was found a few times. J is TRBJ2-1 and V is TRBV2, with D possibly TRBD2 on 5 matching bases. Trimming shortened V by 6 bases and J by 0 bases, and 9 bases separated the two germline ends. The CDR3 length is 14 residues. Germline CDR1 is SNHLY and CDR2 is FYNNEI. Here the CDR3 reads CASRRRLSYNEQFF. CDR3 DNA sequence: TGTGCCAGCAGGCGGAGGCTCTCCTACAATGAGCAGTTCTTC.

This clone was seen a few times. The V and J genes are TRBV29-1 and TRBJ2-5, with D possibly matching TRBD2 (5 bases). In germline, CDR1 is SQVTM, CDR2 ANQGSEA. This CDR3 spans 13 amino acids. Trimming cost V 6 bases and J 5 bases, with 16 bases left between them. CDR3 region: CSVPAGNGETQYF. The DNA of the CDR3 is TGCAGCGTCCCAGCCGGGAATGGGGAGACCCAGTACTTC.

The rearrangement uses TRBV4-1 and TRBJ2-7; TRBD1 matches at 7 bases. The CDR3 runs 14 residues. After removal of 10 bases from V and 1 base from J, the junction contained 10 bases not matched to a gene. The germline gives CDR1 MGHRA, CDR2 YSYEKL. The CDR3 reads CATAGTVLSYEQYF. DNA of the CDR3: TGCGCCACCGCCGGGACAGTTTTATCCTACGAGCAGTACTTC.

With regard to this clone: The sample carries other DNA sequences with the same CDR3. V usage is TRBV5-1 and J usage is TRBJ2-1, with no clear D. Per the germline V gene, CDR1 is SGHRS and CDR2 is YFSETQ. This CDR3 is built from 12 residues. V was shortened by 0 bases and J by 6 bases, with 4 bases between the two germline ends. CDR3 bases: TGCGCCAGCAGCTTGGTATCCAATGAGCAGTTCTTC. It translates to CASSLVSNEQFF.

This clone was seen a handful of times. The rearrangement links TRBV6-1 to TRBJ2-2; no reliable D call. Germline loops: CDR1 MNHNS, CDR2 SASEGT. Trimming stripped 7 bases from V and 0 bases from J, with 6 bases between. This CDR3 has 13 amino acids. CDR3 in amino acids: CASKTSNTGELFF. Here the CDR3 DNA reads TGTGCCAGCAAAACCTCGAACACCGGGGAGCTGTTTTTT.

The genes are TRBV4-3 and TRBJ1-6, with D hard to call. Germline CDR1 reads LGHNA; CDR2 reads YSLEER. The ends were cut back, 1 base at V and 9 bases at J, with 7 bases in the middle. The CDR3 totals 13 residues. CDR3 sequence reads: CASSQAGGSPLHF. In DNA, the CDR3 is TGCGCCAGCAGCCAAGCGGGAGGTTCACCCCTCCACTTT.

In this sample, this clone turned up a few times. The chain carries TRBV10-3 and TRBJ2-5; D is unresolved. The V and J ends lost 4 bases and 5 bases respectively, with 11 bases between them. CDR3 length: 13 residues. Germline lookup yields CDR1 ENHRY and CDR2 SYGVKD. CDR3 sequence (DNA): TGTGCCATCAGTGTTCGCGCACCGGAGACCCAGTACTTC. Protein: CAISVRAPETQYF.

The chain joins TRBV5-1 to TRBJ2-7, with D tentatively TRBD1 (6 bases). There are 14 residues in the CDR3. V gave up 0 bases and J gave up 2 bases, with 9 bases separating them. Germline assignment: CDR1 SGHRS and CDR2 YFSETQ. CDR3 nucleotide sequence: TGCGCCAGCAGCTTGGAACAGGGACCCTACGAGCAGTACTTC. Translated: CASSLEQGPYEQYF.

This clone appeared a few times. Other nucleotide sequences in the sample specify the same CDR3. V and J are TRBV18 and TRBJ2-5, with D hard to call. The V end was cut by 6 bases, the J end by 2 bases, with 4 bases between. Per the germline V gene, CDR1 is KGHSH and CDR2 is LQKENI. The length of the CDR3 is 11 residues. CDR3 in amino acids: CASSPQETQYF. CDR3 bases: TGTGCCAGCTCCCCTCAAGAGACCCAGTACTTC.

The rearrangement uses TRBV2 and TRBJ2-1; TRBD2 aligns across 7 bases. Germline CDR1 reads SNHLY; CDR2 reads FYNNEI. V lost 8 bases to trimming and J lost 7 bases; unmatched junction nucleotides: 2. The CDR3 has 11 amino acids. CDR3 residues: CASGLGNEQFF. As DNA, the CDR3 is TGTGCCAGCGGACTAGGTAATGAGCAGTTCTTC.

This clone was picked up a small number of times. Within the sample, other DNA sequences also encode this same CDR3. The J gene is TRBJ2-3, the V gene TRBV10-3; D is unclear. This CDR3 contains 11 residues. Per the germline V gene, CDR1 is ENHRY and CDR2 is SYGVKD. V was pared by 4 bases and J by 1 base, with 0 bases between. DNA for the CDR3: TGTGCCATCAGTGGCACAGATACGCAGTATTTT. The encoded protein is CAISGTDTQYF.

The CDR3 DNA reads TGCGCCAGCAGCCAGGGGCAGGGGTACCAAGAGACCCAGTACTTC. Translating gives CASSQGQGYQETQYF. The V gene is TRBV4-3, the J gene TRBJ2-5; possible D gene TRBD1, 6 bases. This CDR3 comprises 15 residues. Trimming took off 3 bases at V and 0 bases at J, with 11 bases between the two ends. The germline CDR1 and CDR2 sequences are LGHNA and YSLEER.

This clone was detected only a few times. The chain combines TRBV9 with TRBJ1-2; unclear D gene. Germline lookup yields CDR1 SGDLS and CDR2 YYNGEE. Deletions cut 0 bases from V and 3 bases from J, with 9 bases between. The CDR3 covers 14 residues. The CDR3 protein is CASSVDSQHYGYTF. The DNA of the CDR3 is TGTGCCAGCAGCGTAGATTCTCAACACTATGGCTACACCTTC.

This clone was seen only a few times. This chain joins TRBV7-2 and TRBJ2-5; a possible D gene is TRBD2 (5 bases). The V gene's germline CDR1 is SGHTA and CDR2 FQGNSA. This CDR3 spans 16 amino acids. V lost 0 bases and J lost 1, with 12 bases in between. CDR3 region: CASSLAPAAGQETQYF. For the CDR3, the DNA is TGTGCCAGCAGCTTAGCCCCAGCGGCGGGCCAAGAGACCCAGTACTTC.

The sample holds a few counts of this clone. V gene TRBV7-9 combines with J gene TRBJ2-2, with a tentative D call TRBD1 (5 bases). CDR3 length equals 16 residues. Germline CDR1 and CDR2: SEHNR and FQNEAQ (reference sequence). Trimming cost V 5 bases and J 3 bases, with 16 bases left between them. The CDR3 sequence is CASSPVRRQHTGELFF. CDR3 DNA: TGTGCCAGCAGCCCCGTGAGGCGACAGCACACCGGGGAGCTGTTTTTT. Together with reference TRBV7-9 and TRBJ2-2, the CDR3 gives the full variable domain: DTGVSQNPRHKITKRGQNVTFRCDPISEHNRLYWYRQTLGQGPEFLTYFQNEAQLEKSRLLSDRFSAERPKGSFSTLEIQRTEQGDSAMYLCASSPVRRQHTGELFFGEGSRLTVL.

The chain uses TRBV7-2 and TRBJ1-5; TRBD1 is a possible D gene (5 bases). The germline V and J ends were trimmed by 3 bases and 0 bases, with 9 bases remaining between them. The CDR3 is made up of 15 amino acids. CDR1 and CDR2 (germline): SGHTA, FQGNSA. CDR3 loop: CASSFTGNSNQPQHF. CDR3 bases: TGTGCCAGCAGCTTTACAGGAAATAGCAATCAGCCCCAGCATTTT.

The gene calls are TRBV7-9 and TRBJ2-5, with 8 bases that match TRBD2. Germline values: CDR1 SEHNR, CDR2 FQNEAQ (reference sequence). The CDR3 spans 15 residues. V lost 5 bases and J lost 3; bases outside the gene matches: 8. The CDR3 region is CASSPELAVKETQYF. Here the CDR3 DNA reads TGTGCCAGCAGCCCTGAACTAGCGGTAAAAGAGACCCAGTACTTC.

This clone was detected only a few times. V gene TRBV25-1 combines with J gene TRBJ2-6; D gene unclear. Germline assignment: CDR1 MGHDK and CDR2 SYGVNS. V lost 5 bases and J 2 bases, leaving 4 bases between the germline ends. This CDR3 spans 13 amino acids. The CDR3 here is CASSLPGANVLTF. CDR3 in DNA: TGTGCCAGCAGTTTACCTGGGGCCAACGTCCTGACTTTC.

The gene calls are TRBV27 and TRBJ2-7; 11 positions match TRBD1. The CDR3 spans 13 residues. The junction had 2 bases not matched to a gene; V was cut back by 8 bases and J by 2 bases. CDR1 and CDR2 (germline): MNHEY, SMNVEV (reference sequence). The CDR3 protein is CASGDRGTYEQYV. The CDR3 DNA reads as TGTGCCAGCGGGGACAGGGGGACCTACGAGCAGTACGTC.

A few counts support this clone. The J gene is TRBJ2-7, the V gene TRBV11-2, with D perhaps matching TRBD1 (6 bases). Trimming pared 3 bases from V and 2 bases from J, leaving 17 bases between. CDR3 length: 16 amino acids. CDR1 SGHAT and CDR2 FQNNGV come from the germline V gene. This CDR3 is CASSLPTGGLTYEQYF. Written as DNA, the CDR3 is TGTGCCAGCAGCTTGCCAACTGGGGGCCTAACCTACGAGCAGTACTTC.

This clone was seen more than once but under ten times. The chain combines TRBV9 with TRBJ2-1; D unresolved. V lost 2 bases to trimming and J lost 7 bases, with 10 bases between them. The CDR3 runs 13 residues. CDR1 and CDR2 (germline): SGDLS, YYNGEE. The CDR3 loop reads CASSVAQNNEQFF. The CDR3 region has the DNA TGTGCCAGCAGCGTTGCCCAAAATAATGAGCAGTTCTTC.